The present entry profiles one TCR beta chain with its context. This clonotype qualifies as medium-sized (0.01 to 0.1%). Which antigen it targets is not known. The record has no base qualities; no much larger clone is one base away. The entry originates in a study of immune reconstitution after stem cell transplant in scleroderma (TCRdb year 2017). Libraries were built with RT-PCR. For sequencing, an Illumina MiSeq was employed. TCRdb ran its own pipeline on the public reads, namely fastp trimming at Q25 and MiXCR clone calling, and kept in-frame beta chains. Rows with a matching CDR3 protein are joined into one entry that keeps the most common DNA and genes. The sample records about 4,000 distinct CDR3 sequences, approximately 6% of which are singletons. The top ten constitute 15% of the sample. V loses 5 bases of germline sequence and J loses 4 bases, and the interval between the two ends is 15 bases. The CDR3 starts with the cysteine, ends with the phenylalanine, and has 15 residues. The entry retains the CDR3 DNA only, 45 bases that are in frame from base 1. The germline V gene gives CDR1 as SGHTA and CDR2 as FQGTGA.

The material was obtained before or after autologous hematopoietic stem cell transplantation (not recorded which). The sequence is built from TRBV7-3 and TRBJ1-5, with TRBD1 perhaps the D gene, on 5 matching bases. The TCR was taken from a female donor with systemic sclerosis. Donor details come from another sample of the same person, matched by shared clones. The DNA sequence is given as TGTGCCAGCAGCCCCTCGGGGGGACTAAATCAGCCCCAGCATTTT. It specifies CASSPSGGLNQPQHF.